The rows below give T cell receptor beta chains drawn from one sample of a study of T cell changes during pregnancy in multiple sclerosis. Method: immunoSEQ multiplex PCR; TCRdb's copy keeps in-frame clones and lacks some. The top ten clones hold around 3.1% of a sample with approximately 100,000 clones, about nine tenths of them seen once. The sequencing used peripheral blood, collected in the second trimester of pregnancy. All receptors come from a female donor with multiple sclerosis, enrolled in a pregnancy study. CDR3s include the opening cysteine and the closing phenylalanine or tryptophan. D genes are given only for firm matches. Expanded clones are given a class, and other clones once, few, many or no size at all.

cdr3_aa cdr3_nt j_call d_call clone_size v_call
CASSLDRQKNIQYF TGCGCCAGCAGCTTGGACAGGCAAAAAAACATTCAGTACTTC TRBJ2-4 NA NA TRBV5-1
CSVGDRGHNEQYF TGCAGCGTTGGGGACAGGGGGCACAACGAGCAGTACTTC TRBJ2-7 TRBD1 NA TRBV29-1
CASRLARNTEAFF TGTGCCAGCCGCCTGGCCCGTAACACTGAAGCTTTCTTT TRBJ1-1 NA NA TRBV27
CASSPPRVDGYTF TGTGCCAGCTCACCACCGAGGGTAGATGGCTACACCTTC TRBJ1-2 NA NA TRBV18
CSVEDRRSFGQFF TGCAGCGTTGAAGATCGGAGGTCATTCGGGCAGTTCTTC TRBJ2-1 NA NA TRBV29-1
CAISDLQGGTGELFF TGTGCCATCAGTGATCTGCAGGGTGGCACCGGGGAGCTGTTTTTT TRBJ2-2 NA NA TRBV10-3
CASSFGTELNTDTQYF TGTGCCAGCAGTTTCGGGACAGAGTTAAACACAGATACGCAGTATTTT TRBJ2-3 TRBD1 NA TRBV27
CASRDGPGLAVYEQYF TGTGCCAGCAGAGACGGGCCGGGACTAGCGGTCTACGAGCAGTACTTC TRBJ2-7 TRBD2 NA TRBV28
CASSRLGTGGSYEQYF TGCGCCAGCAGCCGTCTAGGGACAGGGGGCAGCTACGAGCAGTACTTC TRBJ2-7 TRBD1 NA TRBV5-1
CASGTSYEQYF TGTGCCAGCGGGACATCCTACGAGCAGTACTTC TRBJ2-7 NA NA TRBV28
CASSLVGQKTDTQYF TGCGCCAGCAGCTTGGTAGGACAAAAAACAGATACGCAGTATTTT TRBJ2-3 NA NA TRBV5-1
CASSLRVGQGLNTQYF TGTGCCAGCAGCTTAAGAGTCGGACAGGGTTTAAATACGCAGTATTTT TRBJ2-3 TRBD1 once TRBV7-9
CASRGQGDTGELFF TGTGCCAGCAGGGGACAGGGAGACACCGGGGAGCTGTTTTTT TRBJ2-2 TRBD1 once TRBV9
CASSVVSGSPSEQYF TGTGCCAGCAGCGTAGTTAGCGGGAGCCCCTCCGAGCAGTACTTC TRBJ2-7 TRBD2 once TRBV9
CASRQGAEGYTF TGTGCCAGCAGGCAGGGGGCGGAGGGCTACACCTTC TRBJ1-2 TRBD1 few TRBV6-6
CASRNRVGGELFF TGTGCCAGCCGAAACAGGGTCGGCGGGGAGCTGTTTTTT TRBJ2-2 NA once TRBV18
CSVEIGEQYF TGCAGCGTTGAAATCGGTGAGCAGTACTTC TRBJ2-7 NA NA TRBV29-1
CASSRGTSGYWEQFF TGTGCCAGTTCTAGGGGGACTAGCGGGTATTGGGAGCAGTTCTTC TRBJ2-1 TRBD2 NA TRBV2
CASSLWTENTEAFF TGTGCCAGCAGTTTATGGACAGAGAACACTGAAGCTTTCTTT TRBJ1-1 NA NA TRBV28
CASSYSGAGNEQFF TGTGCCAGCAGTTACTCAGGGGCCGGCAATGAGCAGTTCTTC TRBJ2-1 NA NA TRBV6-5
CASTLPGTSGPSGELFF TGTGCCAGCACCCTTCCCGGGACTAGCGGCCCTTCCGGGGAGCTGTTTTTT TRBJ2-2 TRBD2 NA TRBV5-4
CASSSQGGNEKLFF TGTGCCAGCAGCTCACAGGGGGGGAATGAAAAACTGTTTTTT TRBJ1-4 TRBD1 NA TRBV7-2
CASSEHRTANTGELFF TGTGCCAGCAGTGAACACCGAACAGCGAACACCGGGGAGCTGTTTTTT TRBJ2-2 NA NA TRBV25-1
CASSLNLAGGHTGELFF TGTGCCAGCAGCTTAAACTTAGCGGGAGGGCACACCGGGGAGCTGTTTTTT TRBJ2-2 TRBD2 NA TRBV11-3
CSVATGGLSYGYTF TGCAGCGTTGCAACAGGGGGACTCTCCTATGGCTACACCTTC TRBJ1-2 TRBD1 NA TRBV29-1
CASSTGGIYEQYF TGTGCCAGCTCGACTGGGGGGATCTACGAGCAGTACTTC TRBJ2-7 NA NA TRBV7-6
CASTPWEGGNTEAFF TGCGCCAGCACCCCCTGGGAGGGGGGAAACACTGAAGCTTTCTTT TRBJ1-1 NA NA TRBV5-1
CASSQKWSVSETQYF TGTGCCAGCAGCCAAAAGTGGTCGGTGAGCGAGACCCAGTACTTC TRBJ2-5 NA NA TRBV16
CASSLSGRTGELFF TGTGCCAGCAGTTTATCCGGGAGAACCGGGGAGCTGTTTTTT TRBJ2-2 NA NA TRBV28
CASSREGGAGASYEQYF TGTGCCAGCAGCAGAGAGGGGGGGGCGGGAGCCTCGTACGAGCAGTACTTC TRBJ2-7 NA NA TRBV27
CASSPTGDRENTEAFF TGCGCCAGCAGCCCCACTGGGGACAGGGAAAACACTGAAGCTTTCTTT TRBJ1-1 TRBD1 NA TRBV5-1
CASSFWFLAGDNEQFF TGTGCCAGCAGCTTCTGGTTTTTAGCGGGAGACAATGAGCAGTTCTTC TRBJ2-1 TRBD2 NA TRBV11-2
CASSSVDLLAKNIQYF TGTGCCAGCAGTTCCGTGGACTTGTTAGCCAAAAACATTCAGTACTTC TRBJ2-4 NA NA TRBV28
CASSPRRFTGELFF TGTGCCAGTAGCCCTCGGAGGTTCACCGGGGAGCTGTTTTTT TRBJ2-2 NA NA TRBV19
CASSLVGAGNRGQYF TGTGCCAGCAGCTTGGTGGGGGCCGGAAACAGGGGCCAGTACTTC TRBJ2-5 TRBD1 NA TRBV5-4
CASSSPGNYEQYF TGTGCCAGCAGCTCGCCAGGGAATTACGAGCAGTACTTC TRBJ2-7 NA once TRBV7-9
CASSQANPPRGKVYGYTF TGCGCCAGCAGCCAAGCCAATCCCCCTAGGGGCAAAGTCTATGGCTACACCTTC TRBJ1-2 NA NA TRBV4-3
CASSLGGTNEKLFF TGTGCCAGCAGTTTAGGGGGGACTAATGAAAAACTGTTTTTT TRBJ1-4 NA NA TRBV28
CASSIAGGHTEAFF TGTGCCAGTAGTATTGCAGGGGGCCACACTGAAGCTTTCTTT TRBJ1-1 TRBD1 NA TRBV19
CASSGGGRAEQYF TGTGCCAGCAGTGGGGGGGGTAGGGCCGAGCAGTACTTC TRBJ2-7 TRBD2 NA TRBV28
CASGFLLGGGIWEQYF TGTGCCAGCGGCTTTCTTTTAGGCGGGGGTATCTGGGAGCAGTACTTC TRBJ2-7 TRBD2 NA TRBV7-9
CASSKRRPEQYF TGTGCCAGCAGCAAAAGGAGGCCAGAGCAGTACTTC TRBJ2-7 NA once TRBV21-1
CASSLQTGLFNEQFF TGTGCCAGCAGCTTACAAACGGGACTGTTCAATGAGCAGTTCTTC TRBJ2-1 NA NA TRBV11-2
CASSLALRGEDNEQFF TGTGCCAGCAGCTTAGCGCTCAGGGGGGAAGATAATGAGCAGTTCTTC TRBJ2-1 NA NA TRBV7-9
CASMVEPSEKLFF TGTGCCAGCATGGTAGAGCCTTCTGAAAAACTGTTTTTT TRBJ1-4 NA NA TRBV28
CASTNSGRAGDTQYF TGTGCCAGTACCAATAGTGGCAGGGCCGGAGATACGCAGTATTTT TRBJ2-3 NA NA TRBV19
CASSSYDSLIYNEQFF TGTGCCAGCAGCTCGTACGACAGCCTAATATACAATGAGCAGTTCTTC TRBJ2-1 NA NA TRBV5-4
CASSQDASGSYEQYF TGTGCCAGCAGCCAAGACGCTAGCGGGAGCTACGAGCAGTACTTC TRBJ2-7 TRBD2 once TRBV4-2
CAIRSGDMNTEAFF TGTGCCATCAGGTCGGGAGATATGAACACTGAAGCTTTCTTT TRBJ1-1 NA NA TRBV10-3
CSVGVGAMSTDTQYF TGCAGCGTTGGGGTAGGGGCAATGAGCACAGATACGCAGTATTTT TRBJ2-3 NA NA TRBV29-1